The entry below gives a single TCR beta chain sequence along with its context. This sample stems from a study of post-analysis software for immune sequencing data. The J segment lost 6 bases and the V segment lost 6 bases, leaving 12 bases of the junction unmatched. The length of the CDR3 is 15 residues. Germline V lookup: CDR1 SGHAT, CDR2 FQNNGV. Every TCR beta cDNA library bore unique molecular identifiers. TCRdb used MiXCR to reprocess the PCR reads, holding one entry per CDR3 protein. The sample holds roughly 150,000 distinct CDR3 sequences, roughly 34% seen once. Material: blood, obtained after autologous hematopoietic stem cell transplantation. This clonotype originated in a girl aged 10 to 17 with multiple sclerosis. The chain uses TRBV11-2 and TRBJ2-3; 7 bases align to TRBD2. CDR3 sequence: CASSLGRLAPDTQYF. The DNA for the CDR3 is TGTGCCAGCAGTTTGGGACGACTAGCTCCCGATACGCAGTATTTT.